The rows below give T cell receptor beta chains drawn from one sample of a study of blood T cell repertoires in COVID-19. The table came from immunoSEQ multiplex PCR; TCRdb's copy has only in-frame clones and leaves some out. This sample has fewer than 250,000 clones; around 86% occur once, and the top ten carry around 1.7%. Material for sequencing was peripheral blood. The receptors were gathered from a woman aged 55-75 years who had recovered from COVID-19. The CDR3 runs from the conserved cysteine through the conserved F or W. The D gene is left open where the match is weak. Clone size is given for some rows only: seen once, a few or many times, or a class if the clone is expanded.

J gene: TRBJ2-1
V gene: TRBV7-3
D gene: NA
clone size: NA
CDR3 DNA: TGTGCCAGCAGCTTAAACCCCTCGGGGTATGAGCAGTTCTTC
CDR3 protein: CASSLNPSGYEQFF

J gene: TRBJ2-4
V gene: TRBV5-1
D gene: TRBD2
clone size: NA
CDR3 DNA: TGCGCCAGCAGCTTGGACGTGCGGCGGCTAGCGGGGGGTATTAATGCCAAAAACATTCAGTACTTC
CDR3 protein: CASSLDVRRLAGGINAKNIQYF

J gene: TRBJ1-5
V gene: TRBV29-1
D gene: TRBD1
clone size: NA
CDR3 DNA: TGCAGCGCCCGGACAGGGGGCGGGAGCAATCAGCCCCAGCATTTT
CDR3 protein: CSARTGGGSNQPQHF

J gene: TRBJ1-3
V gene: TRBV7-2
D gene: NA
clone size: NA
CDR3 DNA: TGTGCCAGCAGCTTAGGAGCGGGGCCTGGAAACACCATATATTTT
CDR3 protein: CASSLGAGPGNTIYF

J gene: TRBJ1-1
V gene: TRBV7-3
D gene: NA
clone size: NA
CDR3 DNA: TGTGCCAGCAGCCTCCTGACTCAGACTGAAGCTTTCTTT
CDR3 protein: CASSLLTQTEAFF

J gene: TRBJ1-1
V gene: TRBV29-1
D gene: NA
clone size: NA
CDR3 DNA: TGCAGCTCCACCTGGACAGTGAACACTGAAGCTTTCTTT
CDR3 protein: CSSTWTVNTEAFF

J gene: TRBJ2-7
V gene: TRBV19
D gene: TRBD1
clone size: NA
CDR3 DNA: TGTGCCAGTAGTATAGAGGGACAGAAGTTCTACGAGCAGTACTTC
CDR3 protein: CASSIEGQKFYEQYF

J gene: TRBJ2-3
V gene: TRBV7-6
D gene: TRBD2
clone size: NA
CDR3 DNA: TGTGCCAGCAGCTCACGGACTAGCGGGAGTATACATACGCAGTATTTT
CDR3 protein: CASSSRTSGSIHTQYF

J gene: TRBJ1-5
V gene: TRBV5-1
D gene: TRBD1
clone size: NA
CDR3 DNA: TGCGCCAGCAGCCGAGGGGGCGAGAGCAATCAGCCCCAGCATTTT
CDR3 protein: CASSRGGESNQPQHF

J gene: TRBJ2-7
V gene: TRBV2
D gene: NA
clone size: NA
CDR3 DNA: TGTGCCAGTACGATGGGGGGAGGCCGCGAGCAGTACTTC
CDR3 protein: CASTMGGGREQYF

J gene: TRBJ1-2
V gene: TRBV21-1
D gene: NA
clone size: NA
CDR3 DNA: TGTGCCAACCGATATCCGGGACAGGGGATAGGAGGCTACACCTTC
CDR3 protein: CANRYPGQGIGGYTF

J gene: TRBJ2-3
V gene: TRBV3-1/TRBV3-2
D gene: TRBD2
clone size: NA
CDR3 DNA: TGTGCCAGCAGTGGGGGGAGGGCTAGCAACACAGATACGCAGTATTTT
CDR3 protein: CASSGGRASNTDTQYF

J gene: TRBJ1-1
V gene: TRBV28
D gene: NA
clone size: once
CDR3 DNA: TGTGCCAGCACGGGGAAGGTCACTGAAGCTTTCTTT
CDR3 protein: CASTGKVTEAFF

J gene: TRBJ1-2
V gene: TRBV6-6
D gene: TRBD1
clone size: NA
CDR3 DNA: TGTGCCAGCAGCCTACTCGGGACAGGGGGGCATGGCTACACCTTC
CDR3 protein: CASSLLGTGGHGYTF

J gene: TRBJ2-5
V gene: TRBV18
D gene: NA
clone size: NA
CDR3 DNA: TGTGCCAGCTCGCTACTGGGGGGACTGCAAGAGACCCAGTACTTC
CDR3 protein: CASSLLGGLQETQYF

J gene: TRBJ2-5
V gene: TRBV24-1
D gene: NA
clone size: NA
CDR3 DNA: TGTGCCACCAGTCGCGGCAGCTACCAAGAGACCCAGTACTTC
CDR3 protein: CATSRGSYQETQYF

J gene: TRBJ1-6
V gene: TRBV5-5
D gene: NA
clone size: NA
CDR3 DNA: TGTGCCAGCAGCTTGGCAGGGGCGAGCAATTCACCCCTCCACTTT
CDR3 protein: CASSLAGASNSPLHF

J gene: TRBJ1-6
V gene: TRBV11-2
D gene: TRBD1
clone size: NA
CDR3 DNA: TGTGCCAGCAGCTCAACAACAGGGGCCGATTCACCCCTCCACTTT
CDR3 protein: CASSSTTGADSPLHF

J gene: TRBJ1-2
V gene: TRBV15
D gene: TRBD1
clone size: NA
CDR3 DNA: TGTGCCACCAGCAGGGGGACAGTCTATGGCTACACCTTC
CDR3 protein: CATSRGTVYGYTF

J gene: TRBJ1-5
V gene: TRBV15
D gene: TRBD1
clone size: once
CDR3 DNA: TGTGCCACCAGCAGAGATACAGGGGTACAGCCCCAGCATTTT
CDR3 protein: CATSRDTGVQPQHF

J gene: TRBJ1-6
V gene: TRBV3-1/TRBV3-2
D gene: NA
clone size: NA
CDR3 DNA: TGTGCCAGCAGCCAAGCGCCCGGGGGGCACAACTCACCCCTCCACTTT
CDR3 protein: CASSQAPGGHNSPLHF

J gene: TRBJ2-5
V gene: TRBV13
D gene: TRBD2
clone size: once
CDR3 DNA: TGTGCCAGCCGCCGGACTAGTGGGGTCCAAGAGACCCAGTACTTC
CDR3 protein: CASRRTSGVQETQYF

J gene: TRBJ2-5
V gene: TRBV6-5
D gene: TRBD2
clone size: NA
CDR3 DNA: TGTGCCAGCACTTGGCGGGGACTAGCTTTGGAGACCCAGTACTTC
CDR3 protein: CASTWRGLALETQYF

J gene: TRBJ2-5
V gene: TRBV7-9
D gene: TRBD2
clone size: NA
CDR3 DNA: TGTGCCAGCAGCTTACCTCTGGCGGGGGGGCTGGAGACCCAGTACTTC
CDR3 protein: CASSLPLAGGLETQYF

J gene: TRBJ1-2
V gene: TRBV19
D gene: NA
clone size: NA
CDR3 DNA: TGTGCCAGTAGTCGAGTAAATGGCTACACCTTC
CDR3 protein: CASSRVNGYTF

J gene: TRBJ2-1
V gene: TRBV9
D gene: NA
clone size: NA
CDR3 DNA: TGTGCCAGCAGCGTAGGTGGAGGATTCTACAATGAGCAGTTCTTC
CDR3 protein: CASSVGGGFYNEQFF

J gene: TRBJ2-2
V gene: TRBV4-2
D gene: NA
clone size: NA
CDR3 DNA: TGTGCCAGCAGCCGGATCGGGGGAGAGAACACCGGGGAGCTGTTTTTT
CDR3 protein: CASSRIGGENTGELFF

J gene: TRBJ2-7
V gene: TRBV5-1
D gene: TRBD1
clone size: NA
CDR3 DNA: TGCGCCAGCAGCTTGCAGGACAGGGTCAACGAGCAGTACTTC
CDR3 protein: CASSLQDRVNEQYF

J gene: TRBJ2-4
V gene: TRBV19
D gene: NA
clone size: NA
CDR3 DNA: TGTGCCACCTTCCAGGGGAACATTCAGTACTTC
CDR3 protein: CATFQGNIQYF

J gene: TRBJ2-7
V gene: TRBV2
D gene: TRBD2
clone size: NA
CDR3 DNA: TGTGCCAGCAGTGGAAGGGCTAGCGGGAAGAACCGAGCCCTTTACGAGCAGTACTTC
CDR3 protein: CASSGRASGKNRALYEQYF

J gene: TRBJ1-3
V gene: TRBV14
D gene: NA
clone size: NA
CDR3 DNA: TGTGCCAGCAGCCAAGATAACAGGCCATACTCTGGAAACACCATATATTTT
CDR3 protein: CASSQDNRPYSGNTIYF

J gene: TRBJ2-3
V gene: TRBV7-9
D gene: NA
clone size: NA
CDR3 DNA: TGTGCCAGCAGCTCTCCGAAGGGGGGGTCTAGCACAGATACGCAGTATTTT
CDR3 protein: CASSSPKGGSSTDTQYF

J gene: TRBJ2-5
V gene: TRBV5-1
D gene: NA
clone size: NA
CDR3 DNA: TGCGCCAGCAGCCCACAGAGACAAGAGACCCAGTACTTC
CDR3 protein: CASSPQRQETQYF

J gene: TRBJ2-5
V gene: TRBV24-1
D gene: TRBD2
clone size: NA
CDR3 DNA: TGTGCCACCAGTGATTTAGGACTAGCGGGGGGAGGAGGTCGAGAGACCCAGTACTTC
CDR3 protein: CATSDLGLAGGGGRETQYF

J gene: TRBJ2-3
V gene: TRBV29-1
D gene: TRBD1
clone size: few
CDR3 DNA: TGCAGCGTGGGCCAGGGGGCTGGAGATACGCAGTATTTT
CDR3 protein: CSVGQGAGDTQYF

J gene: TRBJ1-3
V gene: TRBV7-2
D gene: NA
clone size: few
CDR3 DNA: TGTGCCAGCAGCTTAGGGGGCTGGGGAAACACCATATATTTT
CDR3 protein: CASSLGGWGNTIYF

J gene: TRBJ2-3
V gene: TRBV9
D gene: NA
clone size: once
CDR3 DNA: TGTGCCAGCAGCCCCCATGGGGCCAACACAGATACGCAGTATTTT
CDR3 protein: CASSPHGANTDTQYF